The 28 T cell receptor beta chains reported below all come from one sample, sequenced in a study of vaccination effects on CD4 cells after COVID-19 (dated by TCRdb to the early 2020s). Antigen specificity for these receptors is unknown. After roughly 11 days of culture, CD4+ T cells were isolated with the EasySep CD4+ T cell isolation kit. Receptor amplification or capture employed the immunoSEQ multiplex PCR assay. Imported from immuneACCESS, the table was reduced by TCRdb to in-frame sequences with V and J called. These copies leave out some clones; in studies compared against another copy, an unresolved V gene accounts for under half, and the cause of the remainder is not known. This sample gives around 40,000 clones in total; about 70% of them show up just once. Clones ranked in the top ten supply 4% to 4.5% of the sample. Sample: CD4+ T cells from PBMCs cultured without peptide, taken before COVID-19 vaccination. Receptor source: a human donor who received a COVID-19 vaccine.

This chain uses TRBV2 with TRBJ1-1, with a tentative D call TRBD1 (5 bases). The CDR3 consists of 15 residues. Germline V gives CDR1 SNHLY, CDR2 FYNNEI. With 5 bases removed from V and 0 bases from J, the gap between germline ends came to 13 bases. CDR3 protein: CASSPLARVNTEAFF. The DNA for the CDR3 is TGTGCCAGCAGTCCACTAGCCAGGGTGAACACTGAAGCTTTCTTT.

This clone was seen only a few times. The chain employs TRBV6-6 and TRBJ1-2; TRBD1 matches 9 bases. After removal of 7 bases from V and 4 bases from J, the junction contained 4 bases not matched to a gene. The germline gives CDR1 MNHNY, CDR2 SVGAGI (reference sequence). This CDR3 has 13 amino acids. The CDR3 sequence: CASIKTGGYGYTF. The DNA of the CDR3 is TGTGCCAGCATCAAGACAGGGGGCTATGGCTACACCTTC.

This clone was seen only a few times. The chain is built from TRBV10-1 and TRBJ1-3; TRBD1 agrees at 8 bases. Germline V gene sequence: CDR1 WNHNN, CDR2 SYGVQD (reference sequence). This CDR3 contains 13 residues. The J segment lost 3 bases and the V segment lost 8 bases, leaving 3 bases of the junction unmatched. As DNA, the CDR3 is TGCGCCAGCGGGACAGGTCATGGAAACACCATATATTTT. It is translated as CASGTGHGNTIYF.

V and J are TRBV19 and TRBJ2-5; a weak D match, TRBD2 (6 bases). The CDR3 is 13 residues long. CDR1 LNHDA and CDR2 SQIVND come from the germline V gene (reference sequence). V was clipped by 9 bases and J by 2 bases, with 13 bases between them. The CDR3 DNA sequence: TGTGCCAGCGGGGGTGGGGTTCAAGAGACCCAGTACTTC. This codes for CASGGGVQETQYF. The whole variable domain, remainder taken from reference TRBV19 and TRBJ2-5, is DGGITQSPKYLFRKEGQNVTLSCEQNLNHDAMYWYRQDPGQGLRLIYYSQIVNDFQKGDIAEGYSVSREKKESFPLTVTSAQKNPTAFYLCASGGGVQETQYFGPGTRLLVL.

CDR3 region: CASSFEGQNSGNTIYF. As DNA, the CDR3 is TGCGCCAGCAGCTTCGAAGGGCAGAACTCTGGAAACACCATATATTTT. This chain connects TRBV5-1 to TRBJ1-3; D unresolved. The CDR3 extends over 16 amino acids. V was trimmed by 2 bases and J by 0 bases, leaving 12 bases between them. Per germline, CDR1 SGHRS and CDR2 YFSETQ.

The rearrangement uses TRBV3-1 (or the pseudogene TRBV3-2) and TRBJ2-7, with 9 bases lining up with TRBD2. Germline CDR1 is LGHDT and CDR2 is YNNKEL (reference sequence). The V and J ends lost 5 bases and 5 bases, in that order; junction bases with no gene match: 10. This CDR3 has 15 residues. The chain's CDR3 is CASSVFSGSRNEQYF. Written as DNA, the CDR3 is TGTGCCAGCAGCGTATTTAGCGGGAGCAGAAACGAGCAGTACTTC.

V is TRBV29-1 and J is TRBJ2-1, with TRBD2 matching 7 bases. This CDR3 comprises 14 residues. V dropped 6 bases and J dropped 7; count of bases not matched to a gene: 12. Germline V CDR1 and CDR2: SQVTM, ANQGSEA. The CDR3 reads CSVPPSGPWNEQFF. DNA of the CDR3: TGCAGCGTACCTCCTAGCGGACCCTGGAATGAGCAGTTCTTC.

The CDR3 reads CASSHGTGGNGAQHF. The DNA of the CDR3 is TGTGCCAGCAGCCACGGGACAGGTGGTAATGGAGCCCAGCATTTT. The J gene is TRBJ1-5, the V gene TRBV3-1 (or the pseudogene TRBV3-2); 8 nucleotides line up with TRBD1. The J segment lost 11 bases and the V segment lost 3 bases, leaving 12 bases of the junction unmatched. Per germline, CDR1 LGHDT and CDR2 YNNKEL (reference sequence). The CDR3 has 15 residues.

Only a few counts were recorded for this clone. V gene TRBV27 combines with J gene TRBJ2-7; a weak D match, TRBD1 (5 bases). The CDR3 consists of 15 residues. Per the germline V gene, CDR1 is MNHEY and CDR2 is SMNVEV (reference sequence). The germline V and J ends were trimmed by 3 bases and 2 bases, with 14 bases remaining between them. The CDR3 sequence is CASSFSPQGTYEQYF. The DNA of the CDR3 is TGTGCCAGCAGTTTCTCCCCTCAGGGAACCTACGAGCAGTACTTC.

This chain connects TRBV5-1 to TRBJ2-1; D call uncertain. The CDR3 contains 15 residues. V was cut by 0 bases and J by 3 bases, with 10 bases left in between. CDR1 and CDR2 from the germline V gene are SGHRS and YFSETQ. CDR3 DNA: TGCGCCAGCAGCTTGGAGAGGAACTACTACAATGAGCAGTTCTTC. Residues: CASSLERNYYNEQFF.

V gene TRBV6-5 combines with J gene TRBJ2-5; D gene unclear. The V gene lost 6 bases and the J gene lost 1 base, with 6 bases spanning the gap. Germline V lookup: CDR1 MNHEY, CDR2 SVGAGI. CDR3 length: 12 amino acids. CDR3 coding DNA: TGTGCCAGCAGGTCGAGCCAAGAGACCCAGTACTTC. It yields the protein CASRSSQETQYF.

The chain combines TRBV13 with TRBJ2-7; no clear D gene. The CDR3 totals 14 residues. Trimming stripped 8 bases from V and 3 bases from J, with 17 bases between. The germline gives CDR1 PRHDT, CDR2 FYEKMQ (reference sequence). The CDR3 region has the DNA TGTGCCAGCGTCAACTCATCGCATAACTACGAGCAGTACTTC. Translated: CASVNSSHNYEQYF.

The chain recombines TRBV27 with TRBJ2-7, with 7 bases matching TRBD2. The germline V gene has CDR1 MNHEY and CDR2 SMNVEV (reference sequence). This CDR3 spans 14 amino acids. Trimming took 3 bases from V and 5 from J; bases not matched to a gene: 7. This CDR3 is CASSFSREVDEQYF. The CDR3 nucleotides are TGTGCCAGCAGTTTCTCCCGGGAGGTAGACGAGCAGTACTTC.

The CDR3 reads CASSPQGTGANVLTF. The CDR3 bases are TGTGCCAGCTCACCGCAAGGGACTGGGGCCAACGTCCTGACTTTC. The V and J genes are TRBV18 and TRBJ2-6; D gene ambiguous. The CDR3 has 15 amino acids. Germline CDR1 and CDR2: KGHSH and LQKENI. V was trimmed by 3 bases and J by 2 bases, leaving 8 bases between them. The full variable domain, completed using reference TRBV18 and TRBJ2-6, is NAGVMQNPRHLVRRRGQEARLRCSPMKGHSHVYWYRQLPEEGLKFMVYLQKENIIDESGMPKERFSAEFPKEGPSILRIQQVVRGDSAAYFCASSPQGTGANVLTFGAGSRLTVL.

This clone was seen more than once but under ten times. This chain joins TRBV4-1 and TRBJ2-3; D unclear. The CDR3 length is 14 residues. CDR1 is MGHRA and CDR2 is YSYEKL in the germline V gene. V was clipped by 1 base and J by 3 bases, with 8 bases between them. CDR3 loop: CASSQVTATDTQYF. The DNA for the CDR3 is TGCGCCAGCAGCCAAGTAACAGCGACAGATACGCAGTATTTT.

The chain joins TRBV12-3 or TRBV12-4 to TRBJ2-2; D call uncertain. This CDR3 contains 13 residues. The V gene lost 3 bases and the J gene lost 6 bases, with 8 bases spanning the gap. CDR3 amino acids: CASSFRVAGELFF. CDR3 nucleotide sequence: TGTGCCAGCAGTTTCCGGGTAGCCGGGGAGCTGTTTTTT.

The chain combines TRBV5-4 with TRBJ2-3, with 7 bases aligning to TRBD2. The CDR3 covers 13 residues. CDR1 and CDR2 (germline): SGHNT, YYREEE (reference sequence). V lost 6 bases, J lost 4 bases, and 5 bases stayed unmatched. The CDR3: CASTVSGADTQYF. DNA for the CDR3: TGTGCCAGCACCGTAAGCGGGGCAGATACGCAGTATTTT.

This clone was detected a few times. The chain has TRBV6-5 and TRBJ2-3, with D perhaps matching TRBD2 (5 bases). From germline, CDR1 is MNHEY and CDR2 SVGAGI. The germline V and J ends were trimmed by 6 bases and 6 bases, with 19 bases remaining between them. This CDR3 is built from 15 residues. The CDR3 DNA is TGTGCCAGCAGAACAGCGGATAGATACGGCGATACGCAGTATTTT. Amino acid sequence: CASRTADRYGDTQYF.

The CDR3 spells CASSPSRGNEQFF. CDR3 nucleotide sequence: TGTGCCAGCAGCCCCTCAAGAGGGAATGAGCAGTTCTTC. V and J are TRBV7-2 and TRBJ2-1; D is possibly TRBD2 (5 bases). CDR1 and CDR2 from the germline V gene are SGHTA and FQGNSA. The CDR3 spans 13 residues. Trimming left V 5 bases short and J 7 bases short, with 12 bases between.

This chain connects TRBV6-6 to TRBJ2-1, with TRBD2 matching over 11 bases. The length of the CDR3 is 15 residues. The V segment lost 7 bases and the J segment 5 bases; nucleotides outside the gene matches: 7. CDR1 and CDR2 from the germline V gene are MNHNY and SVGAGI (reference sequence). The CDR3 DNA is TGTGCCAGCACCGGACTAGCGGGCGTTCACAATGAGCAGTTCTTC. As protein: CASTGLAGVHNEQFF.

The CDR3 coding sequence is TGCAGCGTTGATTCCGGGTTCGGAAACACCATATATTTT. It codes for CSVDSGFGNTIYF. This rearrangement joins TRBV29-1 to TRBJ1-3; no definite D call. This CDR3 is 13 amino acids long. Trimming pared 3 bases from V and 4 bases from J, leaving 10 bases between. Germline loops: CDR1 SQVTM, CDR2 ANQGSEA.

This clone was seen a few times. The junction departs from the called germline gene at one end, perhaps through a read error. The chain links TRBV7-9 to TRBJ2-1; 11 positions match TRBD2. The CDR3 extends over 14 amino acids. Germline CDR1 reads SEHNR; CDR2 reads FQNEAQ (reference sequence). The CDR3 here is CASSLAGGPNEQFF. The DNA for the CDR3 is TGTGCCAGCAGTTTAGCGGGAGGGCCGAATGAGCAGTTCTTC.

The chain links TRBV7-2 to TRBJ1-5; the match to TRBD1 covers 9 bases. V dropped 4 bases and J dropped 8; count of bases not matched to a gene: 6. CDR1 is SGHTA and CDR2 is FQGNSA in the germline V gene. This CDR3 has 14 amino acids. CDR3 protein: CASSYNRGQEPQHF. The CDR3 coding sequence is TGTGCCAGCAGCTACAACAGGGGGCAGGAGCCCCAGCATTTT.

This clone was counted a few times. CDR3 sequence reads: CASSGFRETNQPQHF. The CDR3 region has the DNA TGTGCCAGCAGCGGATTCAGGGAAACCAATCAGCCCCAGCATTTT. The chain employs TRBV6-5 and TRBJ1-5; maybe TRBD1 (5 bases). In germline, CDR1 is MNHEY, CDR2 SVGAGI. The V and J ends lost 6 bases and 3 bases respectively, with 15 bases between them. The CDR3 is 15 residues long.

This chain uses TRBV5-1 with TRBJ1-1, with TRBD1 identical over 7 bases. The germline gives CDR1 SGHRS, CDR2 YFSETQ. The CDR3 is 17 amino acids. With V trimmed by 4 bases and J by 0 bases, 12 bases remained unmatched. CDR3 loop: CASSEGVRTGMNTEAFF. As DNA, the CDR3 is TGCGCCAGCAGCGAGGGGGTTCGGACAGGCATGAACACTGAAGCTTTCTTT.

This clone was recorded a few times. Other DNA sequences from this sample encode an identical CDR3 as well. The chain employs TRBV27 and TRBJ2-1, with D maybe TRBD1 (7 bases). This CDR3 has 14 amino acids. Germline V lookup: CDR1 MNHEY, CDR2 SMNVEV (reference sequence). Trimming cost V 2 bases and J 7 bases, with 12 bases left between them. The CDR3, as DNA: TGTGCCAGCAGTTTAAGCAGGGGGGCGAATGAGCAGTTCTTC. It is translated as CASSLSRGANEQFF.

In regard to this clone: The sample carries other DNA sequences with the same CDR3. This chain uses TRBV3-1 (or the pseudogene TRBV3-2) with TRBJ1-1; 7 nucleotides match TRBD1. The CDR3 consists of 15 residues. In germline, CDR1 is LGHDT, CDR2 YNNKEL (reference sequence). The junction had 6 bases not matched to a gene; V was cut back by 3 bases and J by 2 bases. For the CDR3, the DNA is TGTGCCAGCAGCCAGGCAGGGACAGAAAACACTGAAGCTTTCTTT. Translated, it gives CASSQAGTENTEAFF.

The chain has TRBV11-2 and TRBJ1-1; 7 bases map to TRBD1. J lost 1 base, V lost 1 base, and 0 bases had no gene match. The CDR3 is 14 residues long. The V gene's germline CDR1 is SGHAT and CDR2 FQNNGV. The CDR3 nucleotides are TGTGCCAGCAGCTTAGGGGACAGGAACACTGAAGCTTTCTTT. It is translated as CASSLGDRNTEAFF.